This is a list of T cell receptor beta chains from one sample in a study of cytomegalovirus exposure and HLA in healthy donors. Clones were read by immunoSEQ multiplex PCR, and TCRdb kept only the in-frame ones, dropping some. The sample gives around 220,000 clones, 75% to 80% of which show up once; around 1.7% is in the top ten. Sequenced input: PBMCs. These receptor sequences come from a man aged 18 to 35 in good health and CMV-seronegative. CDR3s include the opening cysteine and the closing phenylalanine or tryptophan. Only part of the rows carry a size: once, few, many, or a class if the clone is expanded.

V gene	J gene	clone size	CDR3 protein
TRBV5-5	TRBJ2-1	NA	CASSRSGSSYNEQFF
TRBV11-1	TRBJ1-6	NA	CASSLVGTEDSPLHF
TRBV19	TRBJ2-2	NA	CASSNAKGQGNTGELFF
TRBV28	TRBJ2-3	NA	CASRPLTSGRLEAILYF
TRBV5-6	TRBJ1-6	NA	CASSPLLFRGVDSPLHF
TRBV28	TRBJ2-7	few	CASSFKQGSMFNYEQYF
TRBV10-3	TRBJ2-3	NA	CAIRTGKSTDTQYF
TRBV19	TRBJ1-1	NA	CASSITRVGAPEAFF
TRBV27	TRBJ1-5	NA	CASSFTGGGEPQHF
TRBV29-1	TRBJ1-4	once	CSALPGGGGEKLFF
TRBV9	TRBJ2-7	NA	CASSVAPGGNEQYF
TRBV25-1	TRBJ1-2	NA	CASSESRVDGYTF
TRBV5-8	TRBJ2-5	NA	CASSLLKGQETQYF
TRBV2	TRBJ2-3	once	CASRPSGDTQYF
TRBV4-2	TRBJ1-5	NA	CASSQFVQGNQPQHF
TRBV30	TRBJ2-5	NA	CAWSVIRLAGSGETQYF
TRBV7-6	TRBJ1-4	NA	CASSLTPIGRGSDEKLFF
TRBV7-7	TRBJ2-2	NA	CASSLRTTGGELFF
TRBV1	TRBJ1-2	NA	CTSSLLPYRGNYGYTF
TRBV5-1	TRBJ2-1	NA	CASSPGQSYNEQFF
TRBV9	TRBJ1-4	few	CASSVATVTNEKLFF
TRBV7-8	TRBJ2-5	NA	CASSPGGWEETQYF
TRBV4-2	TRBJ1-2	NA	CASSQTGGYGYTF
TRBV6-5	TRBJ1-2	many	CASWTGLNYGYTF
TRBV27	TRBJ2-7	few	CASRGLAGGIEQYF
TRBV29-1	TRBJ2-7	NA	CSVVLAGSEQYF
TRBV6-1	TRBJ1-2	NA	CASSEMPTGVNYGYTF